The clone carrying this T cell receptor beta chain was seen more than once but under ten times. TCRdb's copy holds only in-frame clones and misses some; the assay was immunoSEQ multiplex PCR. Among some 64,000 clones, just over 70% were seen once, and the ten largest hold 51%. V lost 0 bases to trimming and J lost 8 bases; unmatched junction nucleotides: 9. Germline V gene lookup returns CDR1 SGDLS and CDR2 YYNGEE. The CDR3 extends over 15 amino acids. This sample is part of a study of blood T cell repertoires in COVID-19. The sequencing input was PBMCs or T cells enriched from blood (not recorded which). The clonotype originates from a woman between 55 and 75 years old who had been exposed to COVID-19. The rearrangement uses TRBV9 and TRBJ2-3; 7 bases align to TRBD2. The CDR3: CASSVDLQTGGTQYF. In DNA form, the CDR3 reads TGTGCCAGCAGCGTAGATCTCCAGACGGGGGGTACGCAGTATTTT.